The T cell receptor beta chain described here comes from a study of blood T cell repertoires in COVID-19. Produced via immunoSEQ multiplex PCR; TCRdb's table is partial and in-frame only. This table holds approximately 500,000 clones, around 87% found once. This CDR3 is 16 amino acids long. Looked up from germline, CDR1 is LGHNT and CDR2 is FRNRAP. The V segment lost 10 bases and the J segment 3 bases; nucleotides outside the gene matches: 14. The TCR was taken from a woman aged 40 to 49 who had recovered from COVID-19. V gene TRBV12-5 combines with J gene TRBJ1-3, with 8 bases identical to TRBD1. What was sequenced was PBMCs or T cells enriched from blood (not recorded which). The CDR3 loop reads CATNSPDRGSGNTIYF. The CDR3 region has the DNA TGTGCTACCAACTCGCCCGACAGGGGCAGTGGAAACACCATATATTTT.